The next 4 T cell receptor beta chains were all read from a single sample in a study of cytomegalovirus exposure and HLA in healthy donors. Data came from immunoSEQ multiplex PCR; TCRdb stores just in-frame clones and leaves some out. Among 150,000 to 200,000 clones listed, 85% were seen once. Sequenced: PBMCs. The receptors here all came from a young man in good health and CMV-seropositive.

The J gene is TRBJ2-6, the V gene TRBV4-3; D gene uncertain. V shed 0 bases and J shed 1 base, with 7 bases lying between them. The CDR3 contains 16 residues. CDR1 and CDR2 (germline): LGHNA, YSLEER. The CDR3 DNA reads as TGCGCCAGCAGCCAAGACTCGACTTCTGGGGCCAACGTCCTGACTTTC. This sequence encodes CASSQDSTSGANVLTF.

The chain carries TRBV15 and TRBJ1-5; perhaps TRBD1 as D (5 bases). CDR3 length: 15 residues. V dropped 0 bases and J dropped 6 bases, with 12 bases sitting between them. In germline, CDR1 is LNHNV, CDR2 YYDKDF (reference sequence). The CDR3 DNA is TGTGCCACCAGCAGAGATACGGGGGGTGGTCAGCCCCAGCATTTT. Encoded protein: CATSRDTGGGQPQHF.

The gene calls are TRBV6-1 and TRBJ2-1; 9 positions match TRBD2. The V gene end was trimmed by 1 base and the J gene end by 8 bases; junction bases not matched to a gene: 9. Germline CDR1 is MNHNS and CDR2 is SASEGT. The CDR3 has 16 amino acids. The CDR3 region has the DNA TGTGCCAGCAGTGAAGAGGGTTGGGCGGGGGGGGATGAGCAGTTCTTC. This codes for CASSEEGWAGGDEQFF.

The rearrangement uses TRBV11-2 and TRBJ2-7, with D tentatively TRBD1 (6 bases). V lost 1 base, J lost 3 bases, and 13 bases lay in between. The CDR3 length is 15 residues. Germline CDR1 reads SGHAT; CDR2 reads FQNNGV. CDR3 DNA sequence: TGTGCCAGCAGCTTAGCGGGACAAGGGAGCTACGAGCAGTACTTC. Translating gives CASSLAGQGSYEQYF. Looking up the rest from reference TRBV11-2 and TRBJ2-7 gives the full variable domain: EAGVAQSPRYKIIEKRQSVAFWCNPISGHATLYWYQQILGQGPKLLIQFQNNGVVDDSQLPKDRFSAERLKGVDSTLKIQPAKLEDSAVYLCASSLAGQGSYEQYFGPGTRLTVT.